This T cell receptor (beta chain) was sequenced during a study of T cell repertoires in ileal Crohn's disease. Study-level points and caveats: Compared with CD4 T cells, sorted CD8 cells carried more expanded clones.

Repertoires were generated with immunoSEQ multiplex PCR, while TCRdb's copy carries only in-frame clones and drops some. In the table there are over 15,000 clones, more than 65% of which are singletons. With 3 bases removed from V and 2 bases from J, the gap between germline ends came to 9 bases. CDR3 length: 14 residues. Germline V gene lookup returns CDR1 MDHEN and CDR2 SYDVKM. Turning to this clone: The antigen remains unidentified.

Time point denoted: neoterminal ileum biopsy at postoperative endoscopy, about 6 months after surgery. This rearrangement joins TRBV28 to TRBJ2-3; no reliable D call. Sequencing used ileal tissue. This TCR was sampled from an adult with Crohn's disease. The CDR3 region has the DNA TGTGCCAGCAGTTTGATAGAACTCACAGATACGCAGTATTTT. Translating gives CASSLIELTDTQYF.